One and the same sample provided the 13 T cell receptor beta chains below, sequenced in a study of blood T cell repertoires in COVID-19. The protocol was immunoSEQ multiplex PCR, while the TCRdb copy is restricted to in-frame clones and leaves out a portion. The profile shows approximately 55,000 clones, around 86% of them singletons. Sequencing was done on a sample of peripheral blood. The receptors stem from a man aged 45 to 65 with active COVID-19.

This clone was seen a handful of times. The chain joins TRBV9 to TRBJ1-1; D is perhaps TRBD1 (6 bases). V lost 3 bases and J lost 0, with 12 bases in between. The CDR3 extends over 15 amino acids. Germline CDR1 and CDR2: SGDLS and YYNGEE. The CDR3 sequence is CASSAYGQLNTEAFF. The CDR3 region has the DNA TGTGCCAGCAGCGCCTACGGACAGTTGAACACTGAAGCTTTCTTT.

The rearrangement links TRBV4-3 to TRBJ1-6; 9 bases are a match to TRBD1. The CDR3 has 16 amino acids. V gave up 2 bases and J gave up 8 bases; unmatched junction bases: 7. Looked up from germline, CDR1 is LGHNA and CDR2 is YSLEER. CDR3 sequence: CASSQRWGQGYSPLHF. The CDR3 coding sequence is TGCGCCAGCAGCCAACGGTGGGGACAGGGTTATTCACCCCTCCACTTT.

This chain connects TRBV5-4 to TRBJ2-4; 11 bases are shared with TRBD1. The germline V gene encodes CDR1 SGHNT and CDR2 YYREEE (reference sequence). V lost 0 bases and J lost 8; bases outside the gene matches: 7. The CDR3 is made up of 16 amino acids. CDR3 sequence: CASSLAGTGGEDIQYF. CDR3 DNA: TGTGCCAGCAGCTTGGCCGGGACAGGGGGAGAAGACATTCAGTACTTC.

This sequence joins TRBV6-4 and TRBJ2-7; D may be TRBD2 (5 bases). CDR3 length: 13 amino acids. V was trimmed by 7 bases and J by 0 bases, leaving 10 bases between them. Germline V CDR1 and CDR2: MRHNA, SNTAGT. This CDR3 is CASIHRDSYEQYF. CDR3 DNA: TGTGCCAGCATTCACCGGGACTCCTACGAGCAGTACTTC.

V gene TRBV19 combines with J gene TRBJ1-1, with no clear D. V dropped 3 bases and J dropped 5 bases, with 13 bases sitting between them. From germline, CDR1 is LNHDA and CDR2 SQIVND (reference sequence). CDR3 size: 14 residues. CDR3 residues: CASSIRREGTEAFF. CDR3 sequence (DNA): TGTGCCAGTAGTATCCGGAGAGAAGGAACTGAAGCTTTCTTT.

This chain connects TRBV4-1 to TRBJ2-1; 8 bases are a match to TRBD2. With 3 bases clipped from V and 2 bases from J, the junction kept 6 bases outside the gene matches. The CDR3 has 16 residues. The V gene's germline CDR1 is MGHRA and CDR2 YSYEKL. The CDR3: CASSQTGTSTYNEQFF. As DNA, the CDR3 is TGCGCCAGCAGCCAGACCGGGACTAGTACCTACAATGAGCAGTTCTTC.

The V gene is TRBV4-1, the J gene TRBJ2-1; 8 nucleotides line up with TRBD2. Trimming removed 0 bases from V and 7 bases from J; junction bases left unmatched: 8. The germline V gene has CDR1 MGHRA and CDR2 YSYEKL. This CDR3 contains 16 residues. CDR3 region: CASSQEWLAGGNEQFF. The CDR3 DNA reads as TGCGCCAGCAGCCAAGAATGGCTAGCGGGTGGAAATGAGCAGTTCTTC.

This clone was detected a few times. The rearrangement links TRBV30 to TRBJ1-3; 8 bases line up with TRBD1. The CDR3 consists of 14 residues. V lost 5 bases and J lost 0; bases outside the gene matches: 3. Germline V gene lookup returns CDR1 GTSNPN and CDR2 SVGIG (reference sequence). Here the CDR3 reads CAWGTGISGNTIYF. The CDR3, as DNA: TGTGCCTGGGGGACAGGAATCTCTGGAAACACCATATATTTT.

The rearrangement links TRBV5-8 to TRBJ1-5, with D possibly being TRBD1 (5 bases). This CDR3 has 17 residues. Trimming took 2 bases from V and 3 from J, leaving 18 bases between them. The V gene's germline CDR1 is SGHTS and CDR2 YDEGEE. The CDR3 sequence is CASSFIEGIAVNQPQHF. The DNA of the CDR3 is TGTGCCAGCAGCTTCATCGAGGGGATAGCGGTCAATCAGCCCCAGCATTTT.

This clone has just one count. V and J are TRBV6-5 and TRBJ1-1, with TRBD1 matching over 10 bases. Trimming took 2 bases from V and 8 from J; bases not matched to a gene: 11. There are 16 residues in the CDR3. Germline V CDR1 and CDR2: MNHEY, SVGAGI. CDR3 residues: CASSYDGQGVHFEAFF. For the CDR3, the DNA is TGTGCCAGCAGTTACGACGGACAGGGGGTTCATTTCGAAGCTTTCTTT.

The J gene is TRBJ1-1, the V gene TRBV10-3, with D possibly TRBD1 on 6 matching bases. This CDR3 has 17 residues. CDR1 ENHRY and CDR2 SYGVKD come from the germline V gene. V was pared by 0 bases and J by 4 bases, with 18 bases between. This chain's CDR3 is CAISESRGAVGSTEAFF. The CDR3 DNA sequence: TGTGCCATCAGTGAGTCGCGGGGGGCCGTGGGGAGCACTGAAGCTTTCTTT.

This clone was seen a few times. The J gene is TRBJ2-3, the V gene TRBV30; 9 bases agree with TRBD1. With V trimmed by 3 bases and J by 7 bases, 8 bases remained unmatched. The CDR3 has 14 amino acids. The germline V gene encodes CDR1 GTSNPN and CDR2 SVGIG (reference sequence). The CDR3 sequence is CAWRGQGLSNTQYF. The CDR3 DNA is TGTGCCTGGAGAGGACAGGGGCTTTCCAATACGCAGTATTTT.

This clone is a singleton in its sample. V and J are TRBV18 and TRBJ2-3; TRBD1 is a possible D gene (6 bases). The CDR3 is 12 amino acids. CDR1 and CDR2 (germline): KGHSH, LQKENI. V was shortened by 8 bases and J by 6 bases, with 12 bases between the two germline ends. CDR3 protein: CASTGLRDTQYF. Here the CDR3 DNA reads TGTGCCAGCACAGGGTTGCGCGATACGCAGTATTTT. Based on the CDR3 plus reference TRBV18 and TRBJ2-3, the full variable domain is NAGVMQNPRHLVRRRGQEARLRCSPMKGHSHVYWYRQLPEEGLKFMVYLQKENIIDESGMPKERFSAEFPKEGPSILRIQQVVRGDSAAYFCASTGLRDTQYFGPGTRLTVL.